This passage covers 21 T cell receptor beta chains from one sample sequenced in a study of technical replicates of blood from a few donors. The protocol was immunoSEQ multiplex PCR, while the TCRdb copy is restricted to in-frame clones and leaves out a portion. Counted here are over 50,000 clones, roughly 97% occurring once; the ten biggest clones make up 0.15% to 0.25%. Sequences were obtained from T cells isolated from PBMCs. The receptors derive from a human donor in good health.

The J gene is TRBJ1-6, the V gene TRBV7-2; D might be TRBD1 (6 bases). The germline V gene encodes CDR1 SGHTA and CDR2 FQGNSA. The CDR3 contains 14 residues. Between the trimmed V and J ends, which lost 5 bases and 8 bases, there was a span of 13 bases. The chain's CDR3 is CASSLRTDYSPLHF. DNA for the CDR3: TGTGCCAGCAGCCTCCGGACAGATTATTCACCCCTCCACTTT.

This clone was seen only once. V gene TRBV25-1 combines with J gene TRBJ2-7; 13 bases match TRBD2. The germline CDR1 and CDR2 sequences are MGHDK and SYGVNS. V was clipped by 6 bases and J by 4 bases; unmatched bases: 3. CDR3 length equals 14 residues. CDR3 sequence reads: CASRGLAGEYEQYF. CDR3 nucleotides: TGTGCCAGCAGAGGACTAGCGGGAGAATACGAGCAGTACTTC.

The genes are TRBV29-1 and TRBJ1-2; D remains ambiguous. Trimming stripped 2 bases from V and 1 base from J, with 20 bases between. The CDR3 consists of 17 residues. Germline lookup yields CDR1 SQVTM and CDR2 ANQGSEA. The DNA for the CDR3 is TGCAGCGTTGAACTTATGGGCCACAGCCGTGATAACTATGGCTACACCTTC. Its protein is CSVELMGHSRDNYGYTF.

This chain uses TRBV5-1 with TRBJ1-1, with 10 positions matching TRBD1. J lost 11 bases, V lost 4 bases, and 11 bases had no gene match. Per germline, CDR1 SGHRS and CDR2 YFSETQ. This CDR3 has 14 residues. The CDR3 DNA is TGCGCCAGCAGCCTGGAGACAGGGGGCAATAAGGCTTTCTTT. Amino acids: CASSLETGGNKAFF. Drawing the rest from reference TRBV5-1 and TRBJ1-1, the complete variable domain is KAGVTQTPRYLIKTRGQQVTLSCSPISGHRSVSWYQQTPGQGLQFLFEYFSETQRNKGNFPGRFSGRQFSNSRSEMNVSTLELGDSALYLCASSLETGGNKAFFGQGTRLTVV.

The rearrangement uses TRBV5-1 and TRBJ1-4; D is uncertain. Germline loops: CDR1 SGHRS, CDR2 YFSETQ. V was cut by 3 bases and J by 8 bases, with 11 bases left in between. The CDR3 is 13 amino acids. CDR3 sequence: CASSSNGGEKLFF. CDR3 DNA sequence: TGCGCCAGCAGCTCCAACGGAGGAGAAAAACTGTTTTTT. The full variable domain, in which reference TRBV5-1 and TRBJ1-4 provide the parts outside the CDR3, is KAGVTQTPRYLIKTRGQQVTLSCSPISGHRSVSWYQQTPGQGLQFLFEYFSETQRNKGNFPGRFSGRQFSNSRSEMNVSTLELGDSALYLCASSSNGGEKLFFGSGTQLSVL.

The chain combines TRBV7-6 with TRBJ2-2; 7 bases are shared with TRBD1. CDR3 length: 14 residues. J gave up 8 bases and V 4 bases, and 7 bases lay outside the gene matches. In germline, CDR1 is SGHVS, CDR2 FNYEAQ. CDR3 region: CASSSASGGGELFF. The CDR3 DNA sequence: TGTGCCAGCAGCTCGGCCTCAGGGGGAGGGGAGCTGTTTTTT.

The chain links TRBV4-2 to TRBJ2-7, with 9 bases that match TRBD1. The CDR3 sequence is 14 residues long. Losses at the gene ends were 5 bases for V and 6 bases for J; bases not matched to a gene: 8. Looked up from germline, CDR1 is LGHNA and CDR2 is YNFKEQ. CDR3 coding DNA: TGTGCCAGCAGCTCGGGACAGGGTATAAGCGAGCAGTACTTC. Residues: CASSSGQGISEQYF.

The chain employs TRBV19 and TRBJ1-1; 10 bases agree with TRBD1. The germline V gene encodes CDR1 LNHDA and CDR2 SQIVND (reference sequence). There are 14 residues in the CDR3. J lost 4 bases, V lost 7 bases, and 6 bases had no gene match. The CDR3 reads CASKGQGSGTEAFF. CDR3 DNA sequence: TGTGCCAGTAAGGGACAGGGGTCGGGCACTGAAGCTTTCTTT.

The chain joins TRBV5-1 to TRBJ1-1; D call uncertain. The germline V gene has CDR1 SGHRS and CDR2 YFSETQ. V lost 0 bases, J lost 2 bases, and 5 bases lay in between. CDR3 length: 13 amino acids. This CDR3 is CASSLAVNTEAFF. CDR3 bases: TGCGCCAGCAGCTTGGCCGTCAACACTGAAGCTTTCTTT.

This clone has just one count. The CDR3 DNA sequence: TGTGCCTGGAGTTGGACGATGGGGGCCACTGAAGCTTTCTTT. Encoded protein: CAWSWTMGATEAFF. The chain links TRBV30 to TRBJ1-1; possibly TRBD1 for D (6 bases). Germline-derived CDR1 and CDR2 are GTSNPN and SVGIG (reference sequence). This CDR3 is 14 amino acids long. V lost 2 bases and J lost 4, with 14 bases in between.

V gene TRBV5-1 combines with J gene TRBJ1-1, with TRBD1 as a possible D gene (6 bases). Trimming stripped 5 bases from V and 3 bases from J, with 17 bases between. The CDR3 spans 15 residues. Germline V gene data show CDR1 as SGHRS and CDR2 as YFSETQ. The CDR3 spells CASRPAGPGDTEAFF. The CDR3 nucleotides are TGCGCCAGCAGACCTGCAGGGCCAGGGGACACTGAAGCTTTCTTT.

This chain connects TRBV5-8 to TRBJ2-5; 7 positions agree with TRBD1. The V gene end was trimmed by 6 bases and the J gene end by 2 bases; junction bases not matched to a gene: 10. CDR1 and CDR2 (germline): SGHTS, YDEGEE. The CDR3 length is 15 residues. This CDR3 reads CASKSGTVPQETQYF. Written as DNA, the CDR3 is TGTGCCAGCAAGTCCGGGACAGTACCTCAAGAGACCCAGTACTTC.

The rearrangement links TRBV19 to TRBJ2-1; 7 positions agree with TRBD2. V lost 4 bases, J lost 6 bases, and 6 bases stayed unmatched. Germline loops: CDR1 LNHDA, CDR2 SQIVND (reference sequence). The CDR3 has 14 amino acids. This CDR3 reads CASSRGLGPNEQFF. CDR3 nucleotide sequence: TGTGCCAGTAGTAGAGGACTAGGCCCCAATGAGCAGTTCTTC. Using reference TRBV19 and TRBJ2-1 for the parts outside the CDR3, the full variable domain is DGGITQSPKYLFRKEGQNVTLSCEQNLNHDAMYWYRQDPGQGLRLIYYSQIVNDFQKGDIAEGYSVSREKKESFPLTVTSAQKNPTAFYLCASSRGLGPNEQFFGPGTRLTVL.

This clone has a single count. The chain is built from TRBV27 and TRBJ2-7, with 7 bases lining up with TRBD2. J lost 3 bases, V lost 4 bases, and 12 bases had no gene match. The germline gives CDR1 MNHEY, CDR2 SMNVEV (reference sequence). The CDR3 contains 16 residues. CDR3 bases: TGTGCCAGCAGTTCCGGCGGGGCAGCGGGGCTCTACGAGCAGTACTTC. Amino acid sequence: CASSSGGAAGLYEQYF.

J is TRBJ2-7 and V is TRBV18; 8 nucleotides line up with TRBD2. Trimming cost V 2 bases and J 3 bases; bases outside gene matches: 3. Per germline, CDR1 KGHSH and CDR2 LQKENI. The CDR3 runs 14 residues. DNA for the CDR3: TGTGCCAGCTCACCAACTAGCGGACTCTACGAGCAGTACTTC. It encodes CASSPTSGLYEQYF.

V usage is TRBV7-6 and J usage is TRBJ2-7, with 8 bases matching TRBD1. The germline V gene has CDR1 SGHVS and CDR2 FNYEAQ. V trimming: 3 bases; J trimming: 6 bases; junction bases outside the gene matches: 7. CDR3 length: 14 amino acids. The CDR3 coding sequence is TGTGCCAGCAGCTTGGGGACAGGTTTTTCCGAGCAGTACTTC. The encoded protein is CASSLGTGFSEQYF.

J is TRBJ1-2 and V is TRBV7-8, with D unclear. V lost 8 bases to trimming and J lost 5 bases, with 18 bases between them. This CDR3 has 14 amino acids. Germline V gene sequence: CDR1 SGHVS, CDR2 FQNEAQ. CDR3 protein: CASSLWGESYGYTF. In DNA form, the CDR3 reads TGTGCCAGCTCCCTTTGGGGAGAAAGTTATGGCTACACCTTC.

The chain carries TRBV19 and TRBJ2-7, with D possibly matching TRBD2 (5 bases). Per germline, CDR1 LNHDA and CDR2 SQIVND (reference sequence). Trimming took 3 bases from V and 6 from J, leaving 9 bases between them. The CDR3 is made up of 12 amino acids. In DNA, the CDR3 is TGTGCCAGTAGTATGGCGGGTCCCGAGCAGTACTTC. This sequence encodes CASSMAGPEQYF.

The V call is TRBV10-1, the J call TRBJ2-7; 11 positions match TRBD1. This CDR3 comprises 17 residues. The germline V gene encodes CDR1 WNHNN and CDR2 SYGVQD (reference sequence). With V trimmed by 2 bases and J by 2 bases, 8 bases remained unmatched. CDR3 loop: CASSERLPGQGAYEQYF. The DNA of the CDR3 is TGCGCCAGCAGTGAGAGACTCCCGGGACAGGGGGCCTACGAGCAGTACTTC.

The chain joins TRBV27 to TRBJ1-2; D is possibly TRBD1 (5 bases). Germline values: CDR1 MNHEY, CDR2 SMNVEV (reference sequence). The ends were cut back, 3 bases at V and 7 bases at J, with 12 bases in the middle. The CDR3 runs 13 residues. The CDR3 nucleotides are TGTGCCAGCAGTTTGGGAGGGGCGCTTGGCTACACCTTC. Protein product: CASSLGGALGYTF.

The V gene is TRBV7-9, the J gene TRBJ2-5; 10 nucleotides match TRBD2. Germline CDR1 SEHNR, CDR2 FQNEAQ (reference sequence). CDR3 length: 18 amino acids. V lost 5 bases to trimming and J lost 1 base; unmatched junction nucleotides: 13. CDR3 nucleotide sequence: TGTGCCAGCAGCCCAATCTACTTGACTAGCGGGCCCCAAGAGACCCAGTACTTC. Its protein is CASSPIYLTSGPQETQYF. The full variable domain, its missing parts supplied by reference TRBV7-9 and TRBJ2-5, is DTGVSQNPRHKITKRGQNVTFRCDPISEHNRLYWYRQTLGQGPEFLTYFQNEAQLEKSRLLSDRFSAERPKGSFSTLEIQRTEQGDSAMYLCASSPIYLTSGPQETQYFGPGTRLLVL.